These 26 T cell receptor beta chains were sequenced from one sample in a study of blood T cell repertoires in COVID-19. The repertoire was sequenced with immunoSEQ multiplex PCR; TCRdb's copy has only in-frame clones and lacks some. Here the sample spans about 320,000 clones, 89% being singletons. Material: PBMCs or T cells enriched from blood (not recorded which). These TCRs come from a man aged 55 to 70 who had recovered from COVID-19.

The rearrangement uses TRBV9 and TRBJ1-1; D gene unclear. CDR3 length: 14 residues. Trimming shortened V by 6 bases and J by 1 base, and 13 bases separated the two germline ends. Germline loops: CDR1 SGDLS, CDR2 YYNGEE. CDR3 amino acids: CASNREISNTEAFF. The CDR3 nucleotides read TGTGCCAGCAACCGGGAAATTTCGAACACTGAAGCTTTCTTT.

The chain links TRBV7-2 to TRBJ2-4; 7 bases agree with TRBD1. The ends lost 5 bases at V and 14 bases at J; junction bases unmatched: 6. This CDR3 is 11 amino acids long. Per germline, CDR1 SGHTA and CDR2 FQGNSA. CDR3 DNA sequence: TGTGCCAGCAGCCTGGACAGGCTTAAGTACTTC. Its protein product is CASSLDRLKYF.

V is TRBV6-5 and J is TRBJ1-5, with D tentatively TRBD1 (5 bases). Trimming took off 0 bases at V and 6 bases at J, with 15 bases between the two ends. In germline, CDR1 is MNHEY, CDR2 SVGAGI. This CDR3 contains 16 residues. In nucleotides, the CDR3 is TGTGCCAGCAGTTACTCGGGGCCCCAAGTTGGTCAGCCCCAGCATTTT. Its protein product is CASSYSGPQVGQPQHF.

The J gene is TRBJ2-2, the V gene TRBV18; 8 bases match TRBD2. The trim removed 2 bases at V and 6 bases at J, leaving 11 bases unmatched. Germline CDR1 is KGHSH and CDR2 is LQKENI. The CDR3 contains 17 residues. CDR3 in amino acids: CASSPGRSGSYAGELFF. The CDR3 DNA sequence: TGTGCCAGCTCACCAGGGCGGAGCGGGAGTTATGCCGGGGAGCTGTTTTTT.

This clone was seen just once. The chain carries TRBV9 and TRBJ2-1, with TRBD2 identical over 10 bases. With V trimmed by 3 bases and J by 9 bases, 9 bases remained unmatched. The CDR3 has 15 residues. Germline lookup yields CDR1 SGDLS and CDR2 YYNGEE. Here the CDR3 DNA reads TGTGCCAGCAGCGCGACTAGCGGGTCGAAAGTTGAGCAGTTCTTC. It codes for CASSATSGSKVEQFF.

This clone was detected only a few times. The CDR3 region has the DNA TGTGCCAGCACCCAGACAGGGTTAAAGGCGGACTATGGCTACACCTTC. Protein product: CASTQTGLKADYGYTF. The J gene is TRBJ1-2, the V gene TRBV9, with TRBD1 matching over 7 bases. Germline-derived CDR1 and CDR2 are SGDLS and YYNGEE. CDR3 size: 16 residues. Trimming removed 6 bases from V and 3 bases from J; junction bases left unmatched: 14. Together with reference TRBV9 and TRBJ1-2, the CDR3 gives the full variable domain: DSGVTQTPKHLITATGQRVTLRCSPRSGDLSVYWYQQSLDQGLQFLIQYYNGEERAKGNILERFSAQQFPDLHSELNLSSLELGDSALYFCASTQTGLKADYGYTFGSGTRLTVV.

The gene calls are TRBV7-2 and TRBJ1-6; no definite D call. The CDR3 contains 14 residues. Germline CDR1 SGHTA, CDR2 FQGNSA. V was trimmed by 5 bases and J by 1 base, leaving 6 bases between them. Written as DNA, the CDR3 is TGTGCCAGCAGCCCAGATTCCTATAATTCACCCCTCCACTTT. Translation: CASSPDSYNSPLHF.

This clone was recorded once. The chain couples TRBV14 to TRBJ2-1, with D possibly TRBD1 on 6 matching bases. CDR3 length equals 19 residues. The germline CDR1 and CDR2 sequences are SGHDN and FVKESK. V lost 3 bases and J lost 0, with 21 bases in between. The CDR3 loop reads CASSHPRARGSFSYNEQFF. The CDR3 DNA is TGTGCCAGCAGCCATCCCCGGGCCAGGGGATCCTTCTCCTACAATGAGCAGTTCTTC.

This chain connects TRBV19 to TRBJ1-2; no firm D call. Trimming left V 3 bases short and J 2 bases short, with 4 bases between. The CDR3 consists of 12 residues. The germline V gene encodes CDR1 LNHDA and CDR2 SQIVND (reference sequence). CDR3 amino acids: CASSILNYGYTF. The CDR3 bases are TGTGCCAGTAGTATTCTAAACTATGGCTACACCTTC.

The gene calls are TRBV7-2 and TRBJ2-2; 9 positions match TRBD1. The trim removed 3 bases at V and 7 bases at J, leaving 6 bases unmatched. This CDR3 contains 15 residues. Germline loops: CDR1 SGHTA, CDR2 FQGNSA. In nucleotides, the CDR3 is TGTGCCAGCAGCTTTACCGGGACAGGGTTCGGGGAGCTGTTTTTT. Protein: CASSFTGTGFGELFF.

The CDR3 coding sequence is TGCGCCAGCAGCTTCGAGGATAATTCACCCCTCCACTTT. Translating it yields CASSFEDNSPLHF. This chain links TRBV5-1 with TRBJ1-6; no definite D call. The germline gives CDR1 SGHRS, CDR2 YFSETQ. CDR3 size: 13 residues. V was clipped by 2 bases and J by 5 bases, with 5 bases between them.

This sequence joins TRBV19 and TRBJ1-2; 12 bases map to TRBD1. This CDR3 is 14 amino acids long. Germline CDR1 reads LNHDA; CDR2 reads SQIVND (reference sequence). V was clipped by 5 bases and J by 7 bases; unmatched bases: 5. The chain's CDR3 is CASSAGQGARGYTF. The DNA for the CDR3 is TGTGCCAGTAGTGCGGGACAGGGGGCGCGTGGCTACACCTTC.

The chain recombines TRBV30 with TRBJ1-5, with TRBD1 matching 7 bases. The CDR3 covers 13 residues. Germline V gives CDR1 GTSNPN, CDR2 SVGIG (reference sequence). The V segment lost 4 bases and the J segment 5 bases; nucleotides outside the gene matches: 5. The CDR3 reads CAWNQDRYQPQHF. Written as DNA, the CDR3 is TGTGCCTGGAATCAGGACAGGTATCAGCCCCAGCATTTT.

This chain joins TRBV6-5 and TRBJ1-5; the D gene is possibly TRBD1 (6 bases). Trimming took off 6 bases at V and 8 bases at J, with 17 bases between the two ends. Germline-derived CDR1 and CDR2 are MNHEY and SVGAGI. The length of the CDR3 is 14 residues. The CDR3 reads CASSSGTGTKPQHF. DNA of the CDR3: TGTGCCAGCAGCTCCGGCACAGGGACCAAGCCCCAGCATTTT.

The chain is built from TRBV10-1 and TRBJ2-3; D perhaps matches TRBD2 (5 bases). The germline V gene has CDR1 WNHNN and CDR2 SYGVQD (reference sequence). The CDR3 totals 14 residues. Trimming stripped 2 bases from V and 6 bases from J, with 12 bases between. CDR3 in amino acids: CASSEGLEADTQYF. The CDR3 DNA follows: TGCGCCAGCAGTGAGGGATTGGAGGCTGATACGCAGTATTTT.

This clone appeared a single time. This chain connects TRBV5-1 to TRBJ2-1, with 8 bases matching TRBD2. The V and J ends lost 5 bases and 8 bases, in that order; junction bases with no gene match: 12. This CDR3 region has 15 residues. The germline V gene encodes CDR1 SGHRS and CDR2 YFSETQ. The CDR3 sequence: CASSPPSGSSHEQFF. The CDR3 DNA reads as TGCGCCAGCAGTCCCCCCAGCGGGAGTTCTCATGAGCAGTTCTTC.

This chain joins TRBV6-5 and TRBJ2-4; a possible D gene is TRBD1 (5 bases). The CDR3 length is 16 residues. Germline V gene lookup returns CDR1 MNHEY and CDR2 SVGAGI. The ends were cut back, 2 bases at V and 3 bases at J, with 14 bases in the middle. CDR3 nucleotides: TGTGCCAGCAGTTACCAAGACCCCAGGGACAAAAACATTCAGTACTTC. It yields the protein CASSYQDPRDKNIQYF.

This chain uses TRBV19 with TRBJ2-3; 10 bases are a match to TRBD2. Germline V gene sequence: CDR1 LNHDA, CDR2 SQIVND (reference sequence). V trimming: 5 bases; J trimming: 3 bases; junction bases outside the gene matches: 23. The CDR3 loop spans 21 amino acids. The CDR3 nucleotides are TGTGCCAGTAGTGCTCTAGGTGGCACCAGATCTCCGGGACTAGCGACAGATACGCAGTATTTT. Residues: CASSALGGTRSPGLATDTQYF.

The rearrangement joins TRBV28 to TRBJ2-1; D might be TRBD2 (5 bases). This CDR3 contains 13 residues. Trimming shortened V by 6 bases and J by 10 bases, and 16 bases separated the two germline ends. Germline V gives CDR1 MDHEN, CDR2 SYDVKM. The CDR3: CASRTTRGLEQFF. The CDR3 coding sequence is TGTGCCAGCAGAACTACTAGAGGACTCGAGCAGTTCTTC. Full variable domain (outside the CDR3, taken from reference TRBV28 and TRBJ2-1): DVKVTQSSRYLVKRTGEKVFLECVQDMDHENMFWYRQDPGLGLRLIYFSYDVKMKEKGDIPEGYSVSREKKERFSLILESASTNQTSMYLCASRTTRGLEQFFGPGTRLTVL.

The chain is built from TRBV27 and TRBJ2-1, with 10 bases fitting TRBD2. Trimming took 2 bases from V and 8 from J; bases not matched to a gene: 9. The length of the CDR3 is 16 residues. Germline V CDR1 and CDR2: MNHEY, SMNVEV (reference sequence). CDR3 DNA sequence: TGTGCCAGCAGTTTAGGGGGGACTAGCGTCGTCCATGAGCAGTTCTTC. Amino acid sequence: CASSLGGTSVVHEQFF.

This clone was counted between two and nine times. V is TRBV4-2 and J is TRBJ2-1; D is possibly TRBD2 (5 bases). Trimming left V 4 bases short and J 9 bases short, with 10 bases between. Germline V gene lookup returns CDR1 LGHNA and CDR2 YNFKEQ. This CDR3 has 12 amino acids. CDR3: CASSRVEGEQFF. The CDR3 DNA sequence: TGTGCCAGCAGCCGGGTAGAGGGTGAGCAGTTCTTC.

The CDR3 is CASSSVSGNEQFF. For the CDR3, the DNA is TGTGCCAGCAGTTCGGTATCAGGCAATGAGCAGTTCTTC. V and J are TRBV27 and TRBJ2-1; D gene uncertain. The V and J ends lost 4 bases and 6 bases respectively, with 10 bases between them. Germline V lookup: CDR1 MNHEY, CDR2 SMNVEV (reference sequence). The CDR3 has 13 residues.

This rearrangement joins TRBV7-2 to TRBJ1-5; 7 nucleotides line up with TRBD1. V gave up 3 bases and J gave up 2 bases; unmatched junction bases: 4. From germline, CDR1 is SGHTA and CDR2 FQGNSA. This CDR3 is 15 amino acids long. CDR3 loop: CASSFPGQGNQPQHF. DNA for the CDR3: TGTGCCAGCAGCTTCCCCGGACAGGGCAATCAGCCCCAGCATTTT. Full variable domain (outside the CDR3, taken from reference TRBV7-2 and TRBJ1-5): GAGVSQSPSNKVTEKGKDVELRCDPISGHTALYWYRQSLGQGLEFLIYFQGNSAPDKSGLPSDRFSAERTGGSVSTLTIQRTQQEDSAVYLCASSFPGQGNQPQHFGDGTRLSIL.

The rearrangement uses TRBV7-3 and TRBJ1-1; 7 bases match TRBD1. Trimming at V came to 2 bases and at J to 4 bases, leaving 4 bases not matched to a gene. The CDR3 extends over 14 amino acids. The V gene's germline CDR1 is SGHTA and CDR2 FQGTGA. The CDR3 spells CASSLRGGVTEAFF. DNA of the CDR3: TGTGCCAGCAGCTTACGAGGGGGCGTCACTGAAGCTTTCTTT. The full variable domain, rest sourced from reference TRBV7-3 and TRBJ1-1, is GAGVSQTPSNKVTEKGKYVELRCDPISGHTALYWYRQSLGQGPEFLIYFQGTGAADDSGLPNDRFFAVRPEGSVSTLKIQRTERGDSAVYLCASSLRGGVTEAFFGQGTRLTVV.

The rearrangement uses TRBV27 and TRBJ2-1, with D tentatively TRBD1 (7 bases). The CDR3 contains 16 residues. V was trimmed by 3 bases and J by 3 bases, leaving 15 bases between them. Germline loops: CDR1 MNHEY, CDR2 SMNVEV (reference sequence). The CDR3 DNA sequence: TGTGCCAGCAGTTTCGGAGGGGGCTATAGCTACAATGAGCAGTTCTTC. Its translation: CASSFGGGYSYNEQFF.

The genes are TRBV19 and TRBJ2-7; 10 nucleotides match TRBD2. The CDR3 sequence is 13 residues long. CDR1 LNHDA and CDR2 SQIVND come from the germline V gene (reference sequence). The V and J ends lost 8 bases and 5 bases, in that order; junction bases with no gene match: 6. The CDR3 region is CASDVAGGNEQYF. CDR3 in DNA: TGTGCCAGTGACGTAGCGGGAGGCAACGAGCAGTACTTC.